The entry below describes one T cell receptor beta chain. Original processing methods: The assay estimated nucleated cells by amplifying reference gene primers. Profiling relied on immunoSEQ multiplex PCR, and the TCRdb table lists in-frame clones only, not all of them. From that table come the V and J calls and clone size; the DNA was used to work out D and trimming. Of about 280,000 clones listed, around 91% were seen once; the top ten hold roughly 1.6%. Participants' reported clinical history set cohort assignment. These data belong to a study of blood T cell repertoires in COVID-19. Study information: COVID-19 samples, acute and convalescent, were from the United States, Italy and Spain.

Sequences were obtained from PBMCs or T cells enriched from blood (not recorded which). This clonotype originated in a woman younger than 35 with acute COVID-19.

The CDR3 DNA sequence: TGCGCCAGCAGTGAGTCGACCCCACCTTCCACTAGCAGGCAAAAAGATACGCAGTATTTT. The encoded protein is CASSESTPPSTSRQKDTQYF. The chain joins TRBV10-1 to TRBJ2-3, with a tentative D call TRBD2 (6 bases). This CDR3 has 20 amino acids. Germline V lookup: CDR1 WNHNN, CDR2 SYGVQD (reference sequence). V was shortened by 0 bases and J by 5 bases, with 27 bases between the two germline ends.